This T cell receptor beta chain was identified during a study of shared clonotypes between healthy human individuals. Study context: The people who gave samples were a couple of women and three men aged 18 to 49.

Of note for this clone: This specimen includes other DNA sequences encoding the same CDR3.

The table came from immunoSEQ multiplex PCR; TCRdb's copy has only in-frame clones and leaves some out. The table includes just over 2,000,000 clones, around 96% detected once. The naive CD8 subset, CD45RO-negative cells positively selected for CCR7, excluded terminally differentiated effector memory CD45RA+ cells. Sequencing was carried out using naive CD8+ T cells sorted from blood. The TCR was taken from a young man in good health.

CDR3 DNA sequence: TGCGCCAGCAGCCAAGCAGGATCTAACTATGGCTACACCTTC. It is translated as CASSQAGSNYGYTF. The chain joins TRBV4-1 to TRBJ1-2; the D is unclear. This CDR3 is built from 14 residues. Between the trimmed V and J ends, which lost 1 base and 0 bases, there was a span of 6 bases. From germline, CDR1 is MGHRA and CDR2 YSYEKL.